This T cell receptor (beta chain) was identified in a study of blood T cell repertoires in COVID-19. For the study at large: COVID-19 samples, acute and convalescent, were from the United States, Italy and Spain. Sources were T cells, B-cell-depleted T cells, or PBMCs; the material itself was cDNA or gDNA.

There are 14 residues in the CDR3. With 0 bases removed from V and 3 bases from J, the gap between germline ends came to 6 bases. Germline V gene lookup returns CDR1 LNHNV and CDR2 YYDKDF (reference sequence). The repertoire was sequenced with immunoSEQ multiplex PCR; TCRdb's copy has only in-frame clones and lacks some. The data hold 130,000 or so clones, with approximately 90% observed a single time. While infection was still active, Seattle patients were enrolled and then followed longitudinally. The source material was peripheral blood. This chain connects TRBV15 to TRBJ2-1; tentative D call: TRBD2 (5 bases). This receptor was taken from a man between 60 and 70 years old with COVID-19, enrolled during active disease. Here the CDR3 reads CATSRDRGYNEQFF. The CDR3 nucleotides are TGTGCCACCAGCAGAGATCGGGGCTACAATGAGCAGTTCTTC.